One sample yielded the 32 T cell receptor beta chains listed below, sequenced in a study of spatial heterogeneity in lung cancer. Whole-study results and caveats: In tumors, expanded intratumoral alpha and beta TCR counts tracked mutation counts.

One entry per CDR3 protein results from TCRdb running MiXCR on the 5' RACE reads. The sample records 24,000 or so distinct CDR3 sequences, approximately 9% being singletons. Their specific antigens are unknown. Time point described: sample taken at primary tumor resection. Sequenced here: lung tumor tissue, sampled at surgery. The receptor source for this set is a male donor with early-stage non-small cell lung cancer.

This clonotype was recorded many times. The chain carries TRBV6-5 and TRBJ1-2; D is perhaps TRBD1 (6 bases). Trimming stripped 5 bases from V and 7 bases from J, with 20 bases between. CDR3 length: 15 amino acids. CDR1 and CDR2 from the germline V gene are MNHEY and SVGAGI. The DNA for the CDR3 is TGTGCCAGCAGTCGCCCGGGACCCTTAGGGGGTGGCTACACCTTC. It codes for CASSRPGPLGGGYTF.

The CDR3 DNA sequence: TGTGCCAGCAGTACCCGGGGTGGGGGGCCCCCAACGCAGTATTTT. Protein product: CASSTRGGGPPTQYF. This chain joins TRBV6-5 and TRBJ2-3; D may match TRBD1 or TRBD2 (6 bases each). The ends were cut back, 5 bases at V and 9 bases at J, with 21 bases in the middle. Germline V gives CDR1 MNHEY, CDR2 SVGAGI. The CDR3 length is 15 residues.

This clonotype was counted at least ten times. V gene TRBV6-5 combines with J gene TRBJ1-6; tentative D call: TRBD1 (6 bases). Between the trimmed V and J ends, which lost 1 base and 8 bases, there was a span of 9 bases. The CDR3 runs 14 residues. Germline CDR1 and CDR2: MNHEY and SVGAGI. The CDR3 region has the DNA TGTGCCAGCAGTTACTGGGCAGGGGATTCACCCCTCCACTTT. Translating it yields CASSYWAGDSPLHF.

The sample holds many counts of this clonotype. The chain combines TRBV6-1 with TRBJ1-5; D unclear. The CDR3 totals 13 residues. Trimming removed 8 bases at V and 6 bases at J, with 14 bases between. Germline assignment: CDR1 MNHNS and CDR2 SASEGT. CDR3 coding DNA: TGTGCCAGCTTGGGTAGGATGGGTCAGCCCCAGCATTTT. This translates into CASLGRMGQPQHF.

This clonotype was observed at least ten times. The chain employs TRBV28 and TRBJ2-7, with D possibly called TRBD1 or TRBD2 (5 bases each). V was trimmed by 6 bases and J by 2 bases, leaving 17 bases between them. The CDR3 is 15 amino acids. Germline V gives CDR1 MDHEN, CDR2 SYDVKM. The DNA of the CDR3 is TGTGCCAGCAGGATTGGGGACCTGGGGCCCTACGAGCAGTACTTC. Translating gives CASRIGDLGPYEQYF. Together with reference TRBV28 and TRBJ2-7, the CDR3 gives the full variable domain: DVKVTQSSRYLVKRTGEKVFLECVQDMDHENMFWYRQDPGLGLRLIYFSYDVKMKEKGDIPEGYSVSREKKERFSLILESASTNQTSMYLCASRIGDLGPYEQYFGPGTRLTVT.

The table lists this clonotype with many counts. This chain uses TRBV18 with TRBJ1-1; D gene unclear. CDR3 size: 15 residues. Trimming cost V 2 bases and J 5 bases, with 15 bases left between them. Germline CDR1 KGHSH, CDR2 LQKENI. The CDR3 coding sequence is TGTGCCAGCTCACCAGAAAGGAAGATTGGTACTGAAGCTTTCTTT. Protein sequence: CASSPERKIGTEAFF.

This clonotype appeared a few times. The CDR3 sequence is CASSTLGFEQFF. The CDR3 nucleotides are TGTGCCAGCAGCACACTAGGGTTTGAGCAGTTCTTC. This chain links TRBV7-8 with TRBJ2-1, with D perhaps matching TRBD2 (5 bases). CDR3 length equals 12 residues. Germline CDR1 and CDR2: SGHVS and FQNEAQ. V was shortened by 5 bases and J by 9 bases, with 11 bases between the two germline ends.

Here the CDR3 reads CASSLVLAGSNEQFF. The DNA for the CDR3 is TGCGCCAGCAGCTTGGTCCTAGCGGGGAGCAATGAGCAGTTCTTC. This sequence joins TRBV5-1 and TRBJ2-1, with TRBD2 identical over 9 bases. Trimming took 0 bases from V and 6 from J; bases not matched to a gene: 4. The CDR3 extends over 15 amino acids. Looked up from germline, CDR1 is SGHRS and CDR2 is YFSETQ.

This chain links TRBV5-1 with TRBJ1-1; D gene ambiguous. CDR1 SGHRS and CDR2 YFSETQ come from the germline V gene. CDR3 length: 13 residues. The ends were cut back, 6 bases at V and 2 bases at J, with 11 bases in the middle. CDR3 bases: TGCGCCAGCAATCTTGGAGGCAACACTGAAGCTTTCTTT. It translates to CASNLGGNTEAFF. The whole variable domain, remainder taken from reference TRBV5-1 and TRBJ1-1, is KAGVTQTPRYLIKTRGQQVTLSCSPISGHRSVSWYQQTPGQGLQFLFEYFSETQRNKGNFPGRFSGRQFSNSRSEMNVSTLELGDSALYLCASNLGGNTEAFFGQGTRLTVV.

The table lists this clonotype with many counts. The V call is TRBV29-1, the J call TRBJ2-7; 8 nucleotides line up with TRBD2. V lost 6 bases to trimming and J lost 5 bases; unmatched junction nucleotides: 9. CDR1 is SQVTM and CDR2 is ANQGSEA in the germline V gene. The CDR3 covers 13 residues. The CDR3 loop is CSVGGVREDEQYF. CDR3 sequence (DNA): TGCAGCGTCGGGGGGGTCAGGGAAGACGAGCAGTACTTC.

The chain employs TRBV28 and TRBJ2-1, with 12 bases fitting TRBD2. The length of the CDR3 is 15 residues. In germline, CDR1 is MDHEN, CDR2 SYDVKM. V shed 3 bases, J shed 5 bases, and the junction held 2 bases outside the gene matches. CDR3 loop: CASSFGLAGNNEQFF. The CDR3 nucleotides read TGTGCCAGCAGTTTCGGACTAGCGGGAAACAATGAGCAGTTCTTC.

This clonotype was counted many times. V and J are TRBV27 and TRBJ2-2; TRBD2 agrees at 7 bases. Germline lookup yields CDR1 MNHEY and CDR2 SMNVEV (reference sequence). V shed 0 bases and J 4 bases; nucleotides not matched to a gene: 5. The CDR3 runs to 16 residues. The CDR3 DNA sequence: TGTGCCAGCAGTTTATCGCGGGGGACCTTCACCGGGGAGCTGTTTTTT. Translation gives CASSLSRGTFTGELFF.

This clonotype was seen a handful of times. The chain recombines TRBV6-5 with TRBJ2-1; perhaps TRBD2 as D (6 bases). Trimming left V 3 bases short and J 3 bases short, with 12 bases between. CDR1 MNHEY and CDR2 SVGAGI come from the germline V gene. The CDR3 has 15 residues. This chain's CDR3 is CASSYSGPVYNEQFF. CDR3 nucleotides: TGTGCCAGCAGTTATAGCGGACCTGTCTACAATGAGCAGTTCTTC.

This chain connects TRBV5-6 to TRBJ2-6; D not certain. Between the trimmed V and J ends, which lost 5 bases and 2 bases, there was a span of 14 bases. CDR3 size: 16 residues. The germline gives CDR1 SGHDT, CDR2 YYEEEE. CDR3 region: CASSLNPGAGANVLTF. The CDR3 nucleotides read TGTGCCAGCAGTCTAAATCCAGGCGCTGGGGCCAACGTCCTGACTTTC.

There are many counts of this clonotype. The chain carries TRBV6-6 and TRBJ1-1, with D perhaps TRBD1 (5 bases). Germline loops: CDR1 MNHNY, CDR2 SVGAGI (reference sequence). There are 14 residues in the CDR3. The V end lost 5 bases, the J end lost 3 bases, and 13 bases lay between the germline ends. The CDR3 loop reads CASSAQGSHTEAFF. For the CDR3, the DNA is TGTGCCAGCAGTGCCCAGGGTTCGCACACTGAAGCTTTCTTT.

The chain uses TRBV20-1 and TRBJ2-3, with 7 bases that match TRBD2. This CDR3 contains 15 residues. The germline gives CDR1 DFQATT, CDR2 SNEGSKA (reference sequence). Trimming cost V 6 bases and J 3 bases; bases outside gene matches: 12. DNA of the CDR3: TGCAGTGCCTCCACCAGGCGGGGGATAACAGATACGCAGTATTTT. It specifies CSASTRRGITDTQYF.

The rearrangement links TRBV9 to TRBJ2-3; 8 nucleotides agree with TRBD2. Unmatched junction bases numbered 1, after V lost 1 base and J lost 0 bases. The CDR3 has 15 amino acids. Germline V gives CDR1 SGDLS, CDR2 YYNGEE. The CDR3 DNA reads as TGTGCCAGCAGCGTAACGGGGGGGAGCACAGATACGCAGTATTTT. This sequence encodes CASSVTGGSTDTQYF.

V is TRBV5-1 and J is TRBJ1-4, with 7 bases identical to TRBD1. The length of the CDR3 is 16 residues. V lost 0 bases to trimming and J lost 5 bases; unmatched junction nucleotides: 7. CDR1 and CDR2 (germline): SGHRS, YFSETQ. The CDR3 here is CASSLAGQRANEKLFF. The CDR3 nucleotides are TGCGCCAGCAGCTTGGCGGGACAGAGAGCAAATGAAAAACTGTTTTTT.

The chain combines TRBV20-1 with TRBJ2-2, with D perhaps TRBD1 or TRBD2 (6 bases each). Looked up from germline, CDR1 is DFQATT and CDR2 is SNEGSKA (reference sequence). V was pared by 2 bases and J by 0 bases, with 16 bases between. CDR3 length equals 17 residues. This CDR3 is CSARWGAVNANTGELFF. The CDR3 coding sequence is TGCAGTGCTAGATGGGGGGCGGTGAACGCGAACACCGGGGAGCTGTTTTTT.

This chain uses TRBV14 with TRBJ2-2, with TRBD2 matching over 11 bases. The V gene's germline CDR1 is SGHDN and CDR2 FVKESK. The J segment lost 4 bases and the V segment lost 3 bases, leaving 7 bases of the junction unmatched. The CDR3 length is 17 residues. The CDR3 DNA follows: TGTGCCAGCAGCCAGAACCCACTAGCGGGAGTCACCGGGGAGCTGTTTTTT. Residues: CASSQNPLAGVTGELFF.

This clonotype was recorded a few times. The chain couples TRBV5-5 to TRBJ2-5; no definite D call. The V and J ends lost 0 bases and 5 bases respectively, with 11 bases between them. The CDR3 runs to 14 residues. Germline lookup yields CDR1 SGHKS and CDR2 YYEKEE (reference sequence). CDR3 sequence (DNA): TGTGCCAGCAGCTTGGATCCCGGTGAGGAGACCCAGTACTTC. This encodes CASSLDPGEETQYF.

By sample fraction, this clonotype is medium-sized. This chain joins TRBV6-5 and TRBJ1-6; no reliable D call. The CDR3 contains 15 residues. Trimming removed 4 bases at V and 6 bases at J, with 13 bases between. CDR1 is MNHEY and CDR2 is SVGAGI in the germline V gene. The CDR3 DNA follows: TGTGCCAGCAGTTTCTCGGGAGGGCTTAATTCACCCCTCCACTTT. Translation gives CASSFSGGLNSPLHF.

This clonotype was seen ten or more times. The chain couples TRBV11-3 to TRBJ2-1, with D possibly being TRBD1 or TRBD2 (5 bases each). Germline values: CDR1 SGHNT, CDR2 YENEEA. Trimming pared 0 bases from V and 7 bases from J, leaving 10 bases between. The length of the CDR3 is 14 residues. The CDR3 is CASSLDSGGNEQFF. In DNA, the CDR3 is TGTGCCAGCAGCTTAGATAGTGGGGGTAATGAGCAGTTCTTC.

This clonotype has just a few counts. The CDR3 here is CSARDMDRGLDSNQPQHF. DNA for the CDR3: TGCAGTGCTAGAGATATGGACAGGGGGCTGGATAGCAATCAGCCCCAGCATTTT. The V call is TRBV20-1, the J call TRBJ1-5; 11 bases are shared with TRBD1. Germline assignment: CDR1 DFQATT and CDR2 SNEGSKA (reference sequence). The CDR3 is 18 residues long. V was clipped by 0 bases and J by 0 bases; unmatched bases: 7.

There are many counts of this clonotype. The gene calls are TRBV7-9 and TRBJ1-6, with 7 positions matching TRBD1. Germline-derived CDR1 and CDR2 are SEHNR and FQNEAQ (reference sequence). The CDR3 extends over 16 amino acids. The V segment lost 3 bases and the J segment 8 bases; nucleotides outside the gene matches: 10. In DNA, the CDR3 is TGTGCCAGCAGCTTCATACAGGGGTTTAACGATTCACCCCTCCACTTT. Amino acid sequence: CASSFIQGFNDSPLHF.

The sample holds many counts of this clonotype. The V and J genes are TRBV5-1 and TRBJ1-1; D is undetermined. Trimming took 0 bases from V and 1 from J, leaving 7 bases between them. The germline V gene has CDR1 SGHRS and CDR2 YFSETQ. CDR3 length: 14 residues. The CDR3 DNA follows: TGCGCCAGCAGCTTGGCAGACGGGAACACTGAAGCTTTCTTT. Its translation: CASSLADGNTEAFF.

This clonotype has more than one count but fewer than ten. This chain uses TRBV2 with TRBJ1-2, with TRBD1 matching 9 bases. The J segment lost 6 bases and the V segment lost 4 bases, leaving 6 bases of the junction unmatched. The CDR3 sequence is 14 residues long. Germline lookup yields CDR1 SNHLY and CDR2 FYNNEI. This chain's CDR3 is CASSVTGGKDGYTF. CDR3 DNA: TGTGCCAGCAGTGTAACAGGGGGCAAGGATGGCTACACCTTC.

This clonotype has at least ten counts. The chain couples TRBV28 to TRBJ2-6, with D uncertain. This CDR3 is 15 amino acids long. Per the germline V gene, CDR1 is MDHEN and CDR2 is SYDVKM. With 5 bases removed from V and 0 bases from J, the gap between germline ends came to 8 bases. The CDR3 DNA is TGTGCCAGCAGTGTGCATTCCTCTGGGGCCAACGTCCTGACTTTC. Translating gives CASSVHSSGANVLTF. The whole variable domain, remainder taken from reference TRBV28 and TRBJ2-6, is DVKVTQSSRYLVKRTGEKVFLECVQDMDHENMFWYRQDPGLGLRLIYFSYDVKMKEKGDIPEGYSVSREKKERFSLILESASTNQTSMYLCASSVHSSGANVLTFGAGSRLTVL.

This clonotype was recorded many times. V usage is TRBV6-2 or TRBV6-3 and J usage is TRBJ2-7; 7 nucleotides line up with TRBD2. This CDR3 has 16 residues. V lost 6 bases and J lost 3; bases outside the gene matches: 14. Per germline, CDR1 MNHEY and CDR2 SVGEGT. CDR3 protein: CASSPIDRLARYEQYF. The CDR3 region has the DNA TGTGCCAGCAGCCCAATTGACAGACTAGCCCGCTACGAGCAGTACTTC.

The chain has TRBV20-1 and TRBJ2-3; no definite D call. Germline V CDR1 and CDR2: DFQATT, SNEGSKA (reference sequence). The CDR3 is 15 residues long. V gave up 0 bases and J gave up 1 base, with 11 bases separating them. The CDR3: CSARDQNEGTDTQYF. The CDR3 DNA sequence: TGCAGTGCTAGAGATCAAAACGAGGGCACAGATACGCAGTATTTT.

This clonotype has just a few counts. The rearrangement links TRBV28 to TRBJ1-5; TRBD1 matches 8 bases. V shed 6 bases and J 6 bases; nucleotides not matched to a gene: 7. In germline, CDR1 is MDHEN, CDR2 SYDVKM. CDR3 length: 14 residues. DNA of the CDR3: TGTGCCAGCAGCAGGACAGGGCAAGGTCAGCCCCAGCATTTT. It yields the protein CASSRTGQGQPQHF.

Ten or more counts support this clonotype. The chain has TRBV9 and TRBJ1-2, with 7 bases fitting TRBD1. V shed 4 bases and J 0 bases; nucleotides not matched to a gene: 6. Germline V gene sequence: CDR1 SGDLS, CDR2 YYNGEE. CDR3 length: 15 amino acids. CDR3 in DNA: TGTGCCAGCAGCTCTACAGGGGTCCCTAACTATGGCTACACCTTC. It yields the protein CASSSTGVPNYGYTF.